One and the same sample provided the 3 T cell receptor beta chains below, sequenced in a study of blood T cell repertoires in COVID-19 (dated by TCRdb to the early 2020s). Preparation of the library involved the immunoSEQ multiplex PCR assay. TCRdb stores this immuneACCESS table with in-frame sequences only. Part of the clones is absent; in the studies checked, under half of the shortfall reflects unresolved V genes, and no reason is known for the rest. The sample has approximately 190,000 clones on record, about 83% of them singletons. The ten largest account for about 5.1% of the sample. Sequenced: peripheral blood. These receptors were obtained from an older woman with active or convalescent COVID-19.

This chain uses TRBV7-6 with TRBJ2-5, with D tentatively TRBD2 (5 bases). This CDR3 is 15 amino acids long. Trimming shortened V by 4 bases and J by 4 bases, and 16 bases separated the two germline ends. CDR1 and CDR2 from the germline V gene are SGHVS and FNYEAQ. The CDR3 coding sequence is TGTGCCAGCAGCTCCCTCGGTCGGGGAAGAGAGACCCAGTACTTC. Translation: CASSSLGRGRETQYF.

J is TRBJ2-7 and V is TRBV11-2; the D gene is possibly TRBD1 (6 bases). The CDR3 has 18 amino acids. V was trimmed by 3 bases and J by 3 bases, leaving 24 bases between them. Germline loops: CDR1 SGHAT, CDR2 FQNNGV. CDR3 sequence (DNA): TGTGCCAGCAGCTTCTCCCTTGGGCTTACGGGACAACACTACGAGCAGTACTTC. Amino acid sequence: CASSFSLGLTGQHYEQYF. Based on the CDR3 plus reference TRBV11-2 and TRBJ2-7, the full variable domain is EAGVAQSPRYKIIEKRQSVAFWCNPISGHATLYWYQQILGQGPKLLIQFQNNGVVDDSQLPKDRFSAERLKGVDSTLKIQPAKLEDSAVYLCASSFSLGLTGQHYEQYFGPGTRLTVT.

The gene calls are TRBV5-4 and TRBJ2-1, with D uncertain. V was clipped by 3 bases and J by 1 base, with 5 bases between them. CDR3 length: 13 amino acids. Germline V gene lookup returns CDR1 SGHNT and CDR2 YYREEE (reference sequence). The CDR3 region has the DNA TGTGCCAGCAGCTCTTATTCCTACAATGAGCAGTTCTTC. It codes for CASSSYSYNEQFF.